A selection of T cell receptor beta chains follows, all from one sample in a study of blood T cell repertoires in COVID-19. Sequencing used immunoSEQ multiplex PCR; TCRdb keeps in-frame clones, though not all of them. The sample lists approximately 75,000 clones, 70% to 90% seen once, with 5.5% to 7% in the top ten. The sequencing sample was made of peripheral blood. These receptors originate from an older man with COVID-19, enrolled during active disease. Both conserved end residues are part of each CDR3. A D gene is named only where the DNA matches it firmly. Not every row has a clone size; where given, it reads once, few, many or a size class.

J: TRBJ2-3
size: .
V: TRBV5-1
D: TRBD1
DNA: TGCGCCAGCACCCCGGGACAGAGCACAGATACGCAGTATTTT
CDR3: CASTPGQSTDTQYF

J: TRBJ1-1
size: .
V: TRBV6-5
D: .
DNA: TGTGCCAGCAGTTCAGGGGCTTCGAACACTGAAGCTTTCTTT
CDR3: CASSSGASNTEAFF

J: TRBJ1-5
size: .
V: TRBV27
D: TRBD1
DNA: TGTGCCAGCAGTTTGGGCAGGGGGCAGGGCAATCAGCCCCAGCATTTT
CDR3: CASSLGRGQGNQPQHF

J: TRBJ1-1
size: .
V: TRBV7-9
D: .
DNA: TGTGCCAGCAGTTACCGCGGGGCCATGAACACTGAAGCTTTCTTT
CDR3: CASSYRGAMNTEAFF

J: TRBJ1-5
size: few
V: TRBV4-1
D: .
DNA: TGCGCCAGCAGCCAAGAGGGAAGGGCAGGGGATCAGCCCCAGCATTTT
CDR3: CASSQEGRAGDQPQHF

J: TRBJ1-4
size: .
V: TRBV2
D: TRBD1
DNA: TGTGCCAGCAGGTCAGGGGGTGAAAAACTGTTTTTT
CDR3: CASRSGGEKLFF

J: TRBJ1-5
size: .
V: TRBV12-3/TRBV12-4
D: .
DNA: TGTGCCAGCAGTTTTTCTCAACAGCAGCCCCAGCATTTT
CDR3: CASSFSQQQPQHF

J: TRBJ2-7
size: .
V: TRBV6-5
D: TRBD1
DNA: TGTGCCAGCATTCGGACAGGCTGGACCTCCTACGAGCAGTACTTC
CDR3: CASIRTGWTSYEQYF

J: TRBJ1-2
size: .
V: TRBV27
D: .
DNA: TGTGCCAGCAGTTTATCCCCCGACTTAGTATCTGGCTACACCTTC
CDR3: CASSLSPDLVSGYTF

J: TRBJ2-3
size: .
V: TRBV5-1
D: TRBD2
DNA: TGCGCCAGCAGCTTGGCGAGCGGGGGGCGGAAAGATACGCAGTATTTT
CDR3: CASSLASGGRKDTQYF

J: TRBJ1-2
size: .
V: TRBV29-1
D: .
DNA: TGCAGCGTTGATCAGCCGGGAGGGAGGTATGGCTACACCTTC
CDR3: CSVDQPGGRYGYTF

J: TRBJ2-7
size: .
V: TRBV6-6
D: TRBD1
DNA: TGTGCCAGCAGTCGTACGGGACAGGGGGCGGACGAGCAGTACTTC
CDR3: CASSRTGQGADEQYF

J: TRBJ2-7
size: .
V: TRBV9
D: .
DNA: TGTGCCAGCAGCGTACGAGCTTCCAGGGGTTACGAGCAGTACTTC
CDR3: CASSVRASRGYEQYF

J: TRBJ2-7
size: .
V: TRBV5-5
D: .
DNA: TGTGCCAGCAGCTTTCAGACCTACGAGCAGTACTTC
CDR3: CASSFQTYEQYF